The 7 T cell receptor beta chains listed next were all sequenced from one sample in a study of cytotoxic CD8 clonotypes in ibrutinib-treated CLL (dated by TCRdb to about 2021). Library construction relied on the immunoSEQ multiplex PCR assay. TCRdb mirrors the immuneACCESS table, restricted to in-frame sequences. Some clones are absent from its copies; in checked studies, under half trace to an unresolved V gene, and the reason for the others is unknown. This sample is represented by over 250,000 clones; around 69% of them were singletons. About 5% of the sample goes to the ten largest clones. Explained via the paper, the time point label denotes: progressive disease on ibrutinib. The sequencing here drew on PBMCs, taken at disease progression, from a patient treated with ibrutinib. These receptors were collected from a human donor with chronic lymphocytic leukemia.

The CDR3 reads CASRDGGYEQYF. For the CDR3, the DNA is TGTGCCAGCAGGGATGGGGGTTACGAGCAGTACTTC. The chain carries TRBV11-2 and TRBJ2-7; D tentatively fits TRBD1 or TRBD2 (5 bases each). The length of the CDR3 is 12 residues. The germline V gene has CDR1 SGHAT and CDR2 FQNNGV. The V end was cut by 6 bases, the J end by 4 bases, with 10 bases between.

The rearrangement links TRBV29-1 to TRBJ2-3; D is uncertain. Germline V gives CDR1 SQVTM, CDR2 ANQGSEA. The CDR3 has 13 amino acids. V was pared by 1 base and J by 6 bases, with 11 bases between. CDR3 amino acids: CSVEGSAADTQYF. The DNA of the CDR3 is TGCAGCGTTGAAGGTAGTGCTGCTGATACGCAGTATTTT.

V is TRBV28 and J is TRBJ2-6, with unresolved D. CDR3 size: 17 residues. Germline assignment: CDR1 MDHEN and CDR2 SYDVKM. The germline V and J ends were trimmed by 5 bases and 0 bases, with 14 bases remaining between them. The CDR3 sequence is CASSANRVPSGANVLTF. Written as DNA, the CDR3 is TGTGCCAGCAGTGCGAACCGGGTCCCCTCTGGGGCCAACGTCCTGACTTTC.

In this sample, this clone turned up a few times. The chain uses TRBV5-1 and TRBJ2-7; 11 bases agree with TRBD2. The CDR3 runs 16 residues. V lost 3 bases to trimming and J lost 5 bases; unmatched junction nucleotides: 10. Per germline, CDR1 SGHRS and CDR2 YFSETQ. The CDR3 reads CASSSTFLAGGNEQYF. In nucleotides, the CDR3 is TGCGCCAGCAGCTCCACCTTCCTAGCGGGGGGTAACGAGCAGTACTTC. Based on the CDR3 plus reference TRBV5-1 and TRBJ2-7, the full variable domain is KAGVTQTPRYLIKTRGQQVTLSCSPISGHRSVSWYQQTPGQGLQFLFEYFSETQRNKGNFPGRFSGRQFSNSRSEMNVSTLELGDSALYLCASSSTFLAGGNEQYFGPGTRLTVT.

This clone was seen a single time. This chain joins TRBV28 and TRBJ2-1, with 10 bases fitting TRBD2. The V gene's germline CDR1 is MDHEN and CDR2 SYDVKM. V dropped 2 bases and J dropped 9; count of bases not matched to a gene: 4. The CDR3 length is 14 residues. The CDR3 is CASSLLAGVSEQFF. DNA of the CDR3: TGTGCCAGCAGTTTACTAGCGGGAGTTTCTGAGCAGTTCTTC. The entire variable domain, with the rest obtained from reference TRBV28 and TRBJ2-1, is as follows: DVKVTQSSRYLVKRTGEKVFLECVQDMDHENMFWYRQDPGLGLRLIYFSYDVKMKEKGDIPEGYSVSREKKERFSLILESASTNQTSMYLCASSLLAGVSEQFFGPGTRLTVL.

The chain couples TRBV9 to TRBJ2-2, with unresolved D. In germline, CDR1 is SGDLS, CDR2 YYNGEE. Trimming stripped 0 bases from V and 6 bases from J, with 6 bases between. CDR3 length: 13 residues. The CDR3 DNA reads as TGTGCCAGCAGCGTAGTTATGGCCGGGGAGCTGTTTTTT. It is translated as CASSVVMAGELFF.

This clone was recorded a few times. This chain connects TRBV27 to TRBJ2-2, with 10 bases matching TRBD1. The CDR3 extends over 17 amino acids. In germline, CDR1 is MNHEY, CDR2 SMNVEV (reference sequence). The J segment lost 6 bases and the V segment lost 6 bases, leaving 13 bases of the junction unmatched. CDR3: CASRRNDRGLEAGELFF. DNA for the CDR3: TGTGCCAGCAGGAGGAATGACAGGGGGCTTGAAGCCGGGGAGCTGTTTTTT.